A selection of T cell receptor beta chains follows, all from one sample in a study of blood T cell repertoires in COVID-19. Some clones are missing from TCRdb's copy, which holds only in-frame ones; the method was immunoSEQ multiplex PCR. The sample includes approximately 300,000 clones, approximately 87% of them seen just once. Sequenced sample: PBMCs or T cells enriched from blood (not recorded which). The source of these receptors is a woman in her twenties or thirties who had recovered from COVID-19. Both conserved end residues are part of each CDR3. D genes are given only for firm matches. The size field is filled for only some rows; it gives once, few, many or a size class.

. | TRBJ2-1 | TRBV6-5 | TRBD2 | TGTGCCAGCGGAATAGCGGGGGGGTACAATGAGCAGTTCTTC | CASGIAGGYNEQFF
. | TRBJ2-7 | TRBV29-1 | . | TGCAGCGTGAGACAATCGGCCTACGAGCAGTACTTC | CSVRQSAYEQYF
. | TRBJ1-1 | TRBV29-1 | . | TGCAGCGTTGGAGGTTTGCGCTTGGACACTGAAGCTTTCTTT | CSVGGLRLDTEAFF
. | TRBJ2-3 | TRBV9 | . | TGTGCCAGCACCAGGGCGGGGGCGTTGACAGATACGCAGTATTTT | CASTRAGALTDTQYF
many | TRBJ2-7 | TRBV7-3 | TRBD1 | TGTGCCAGCAGCCAGACAGGGGGCGCCGAGCAGTACTTC | CASSQTGGAEQYF
. | TRBJ2-1 | TRBV2 | . | TGTGCCTTAGCGATCGGGGGTGAGCAGTTCTTC | CALAIGGEQFF
. | TRBJ2-3 | TRBV3-1/TRBV3-2 | TRBD2 | TGTGCCAGCAGCTCCGTAGCGGGGGGGCAGTGGGATACGCAGTATTTT | CASSSVAGGQWDTQYF
. | TRBJ2-5 | TRBV4-2 | . | TGTGCCAGCAGCCAAAGTACAGGTTGGGAGACCCAGTACTTC | CASSQSTGWETQYF
. | TRBJ1-5 | TRBV7-2 | . | TGTGCCAGCAGCGCCCGTCCCAATGGGGCCGCCCAGCATTTT | CASSARPNGAAQHF
. | TRBJ1-1 | TRBV30 | . | TGTGCCTGGAGCCCTGGGGGGATGAACACTGAAGCTTTCTTT | CAWSPGGMNTEAFF
. | TRBJ1-5 | TRBV2 | . | TGTGCCAGCAGTGATGCTGGTCGGCAGCCCCAGCATTTT | CASSDAGRQPQHF
. | TRBJ1-5 | TRBV19 | . | TGTGCCAGTAGTAGACTTAGGACAGCTAGCAATCAGCCCCAGCATTTT | CASSRLRTASNQPQHF
. | TRBJ2-3 | TRBV6-2/TRBV6-3 | TRBD2 | TGTGCCAGCAGTTACTCTTCCAGCGGGGGGGGACCGCGCACAGATACGCAGTATTTT | CASSYSSSGGGPRTDTQYF